This T cell receptor beta chain is from a study of blood T cell repertoires in COVID-19. The CDR3 is made up of 13 amino acids. Per germline, CDR1 MNHEY and CDR2 SMNVEV (reference sequence). Deletions cut 7 bases from V and 6 bases from J, with 13 bases between. Per the study methods: How many nucleated cells were present was estimated from reference gene primer amplification. The table came from immunoSEQ multiplex PCR; TCRdb's copy has only in-frame clones and leaves some out. D and trimming were read from the DNA, whereas the V and J calls and clone size are those reported in that table. The table lists around 250,000 clones, around four fifths of them singletons, with just over 8.5% in the top ten.

The sample was peripheral blood. The TCR originated in a man aged 35-49 years with active or convalescent COVID-19. This chain links TRBV27 with TRBJ2-1, with D tentatively TRBD2 (7 bases). The DNA of the CDR3 is TGTGCCAGCAACCTTAGGGGGGGCAATGAGCAGTTCTTC. Translated, it gives CASNLRGGNEQFF.